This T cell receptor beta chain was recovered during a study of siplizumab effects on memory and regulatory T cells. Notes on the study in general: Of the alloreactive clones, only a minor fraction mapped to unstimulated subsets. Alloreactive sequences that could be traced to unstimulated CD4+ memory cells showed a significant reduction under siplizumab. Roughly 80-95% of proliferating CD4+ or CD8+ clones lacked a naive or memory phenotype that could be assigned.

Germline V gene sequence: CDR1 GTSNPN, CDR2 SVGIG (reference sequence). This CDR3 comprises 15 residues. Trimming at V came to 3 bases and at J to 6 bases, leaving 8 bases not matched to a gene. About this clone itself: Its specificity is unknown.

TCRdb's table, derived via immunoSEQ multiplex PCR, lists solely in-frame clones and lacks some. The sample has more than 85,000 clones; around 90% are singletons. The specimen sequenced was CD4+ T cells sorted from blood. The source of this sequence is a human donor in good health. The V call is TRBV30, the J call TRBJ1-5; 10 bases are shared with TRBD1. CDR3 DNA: TGTGCCTGGAGAGGGAGGGGACAGGGGACTCAGCCCCAGCATTTT. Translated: CAWRGRGQGTQPQHF.